This is a list of T cell receptor beta chains from one sample in a study of T cell repertoires in cytomegalovirus infection. TCRdb used MiXCR to reprocess the reads, holding one entry per CDR3 protein. This table has under 850,000 distinct CDR3 sequences, 35% appearing once. Sequencing used PBMCs. These receptors were obtained from a human donor in good health (CMV status not recorded). Some clones in this sample may be carry-over from other donors' samples. The CDR3 runs from the conserved cysteine through the conserved F or W. Fields, in order: D gene, J gene, CDR3 length, clone size, V gene, CDR3 DNA, CDR3 protein. The D gene is left open where the match is weak. Clone size appears in some rows only: once, few, many, or a class for an expanded clone.

TRBD1 TRBJ1-2 13 few TRBV10-3 TGTGCCATCAGCACCGGGACAGGCAATGGCTACACCTTC CAISTGTGNGYTF
. TRBJ1-2 13 . TRBV3-1 TGTGCCAGCAGGAAGGACTGTGGCTATGGCTACACCTTC CASRKDCGYGYTF
. TRBJ2-7 12 . TRBV28 TGTTCCAGCAGTCTGGACTTCAACGAGCAGTACTTC CSSSLDFNEQYF
. TRBJ1-1 14 . TRBV12-3/TRBV12-4 TGTGCCAGCAGTTTGGCTCTTGGTGTTCCTGAAGCTTTCTTT CASSLALGVPEAFF
TRBD2 TRBJ2-1 21 once TRBV3-1 TGTGCCAGCAGCCAAAAAAGACCGGGGACTAGCGGGGGCCCCTCCTACAATGAGCAGTTCTTC CASSQKRPGTSGGPSYNEQFF
TRBD1 TRBJ2-5 10 . TRBV20-1 TGCAGTGCTAGAGGGACAGGCCAGTACTTC CSARGTGQYF
. TRBJ1-2 14 few TRBV7-3 TGTGCCAGCAGCGCCAAACGGACAGCCTATGGCTACACCTTC CASSAKRTAYGYTF
. TRBJ2-6 18 few TRBV12-3/TRBV12-4 TGTGCCAGCACGGCCGGGACCGAATACCCCTCTGGGGCCAACGTCCTGACTTTC CASTAGTEYPSGANVLTF
. TRBJ1-2 15 few TRBV6-5 TGTGCCAGCAGTTACTCACGGAGGGGCAGGGATGGCTACACCTTC CASSYSRRGRDGYTF
. TRBJ2-5 12 few TRBV28 TGTGCCAGCAGTTTAAAGGGGACGACCCAGTACTTC CASSLKGTTQYF
TRBD1 TRBJ2-5 13 . TRBV24-1 TGTGCCACCAATCGAGGCAGGGGGGAGACCCAGTACTTC CATNRGRGETQYF
. TRBJ1-4 13 . TRBV27 TGTGCCAGTCATGGAGTGACTAATGAAAAACTGTTTTTT CASHGVTNEKLFF
. TRBJ1-2 14 . TRBV19 TGTGCCAGCGACCGTAAGGGAAATAACTATGGCTACACCTTC CASDRKGNNYGYTF
. TRBJ2-7 13 few TRBV6-1 TGTGCCAGCAGCTTGGTAAAAGACTACGAGCAGTACTTC CASSLVKDYEQYF
. TRBJ1-5 16 few TRBV7-2 TGTGCCAGCAGCTTAGTCTCCGGGACCATCAATCAGCCCCAGCATTTT CASSLVSGTINQPQHF
TRBD2 TRBJ2-1 16 . TRBV4-2 TGTGCCAGCAGCCAAGATCCGGGGGGGCAGGCCAATGAGCAGTTCTTC CASSQDPGGQANEQFF
. TRBJ1-1 15 few TRBV19 TGTGCCAGTAGTATAGTGTCAGGGGCTCCCTCTGAAGCTTTCTTT CASSIVSGAPSEAFF
. TRBJ2-3 15 few TRBV28 TGTGCCAGCAGTTTATCCGGGCTAGCTCGGGATACGCAGTATTTT CASSLSGLARDTQYF
. TRBJ1-6 15 . TRBV14 TGTGCCAGCAGCCGCGGGGCCTTGAGGGATTCACCCCTCCACTTT CASSRGALRDSPLHF
TRBD2 TRBJ2-6 15 . TRBV19 TGTGCCAGTAGTATACGGGGGGTCGGGGCCAACGTCCTGACTTTC CASSIRGVGANVLTF
. TRBJ2-7 13 . TRBV25-1 TGTGCCAGCAGTGAAAAAGGGATCTACGAGCAGTACTTC CASSEKGIYEQYF
. TRBJ2-2 16 . TRBV6-6 TGTGCCAGCAGTTGGGGAGGTGGGCGCGGCACCGGGGAGCTGTTTTTT CASSWGGGRGTGELFF
. TRBJ1-4 15 many TRBV7-8 TGTGCCAGCAGCTTAGGAGCCGCCACCTATGAAAAACTGTTTTTT CASSLGAATYEKLFF
. TRBJ1-2 16 . TRBV6-2/TRBV6-3 TGTGCCAGCGATGCGGGGGAAAGGTTGTGGGACTATGGCTACACCTTC CASDAGERLWDYGYTF
. TRBJ2-3 17 . TRBV20-1 TGCAGTGCTCCGAGTCAGGGGATCATGGGGGACACAGATACGCAGTATTTT CSAPSQGIMGDTDTQYF
. TRBJ2-1 15 few TRBV2 TGTGCCAGCAGTGCTAGGGCTTTGGCCTACAATGAGCAGTTCTTC CASSARALAYNEQFF
. TRBJ2-1 15 few TRBV4-2 TGTGCCAGCAGCCAAGAGATCCTACGGGACAATGAGCAGTTCTTC CASSQEILRDNEQFF
. TRBJ1-5 16 . TRBV7-4 TGTGCCAGCAGCTTAGCCGGTGCGGTGATCAATCAGCCCCAGCATTTT CASSLAGAVINQPQHF
TRBD2 TRBJ2-1 14 . TRBV29-1 TGCAGCGTCAGGGTCTTAGCGGGCCTGACCCCTTACTACTTC CSVRVLAGLTPYYF
TRBD2 TRBJ2-1 14 . TRBV6-5 TGTGCCAGCAGCCGACGGGAGGCTTACAATGAGCAGTTCTTC CASSRREAYNEQFF
. TRBJ2-5 14 . TRBV7-8 TGTGCCAGCAGCTCCCGTGGGGCTCGAGAGACCCAGTACTTC CASSSRGARETQYF
. TRBJ1-2 13 . TRBV12-3/TRBV12-4 TGTGCCAGCGGCCCGGAGAACAGGGACGGCTACACCTTC CASGPENRDGYTF
. TRBJ1-6 15 . TRBV5-6 TGTGCCAGCAGGCCTTCGACTGGAGTAGAACCACCCCTCCACTTT CASRPSTGVEPPLHF
. TRBJ2-7 17 . TRBV5-6 TGTGCCAGCAGCCTGGGGACCGGGGTAACTATCTCCTACGAGCAGTACTTC CASSLGTGVTISYEQYF
. TRBJ2-4 15 many TRBV4-1 TGCGCCAGCCACTCTGGGAGGGGGGCCAAAAACATTCAGTACTTC CASHSGRGAKNIQYF
. TRBJ1-5 14 . TRBV15 TGTGCCACCAGCAGAGAACGCGTCAATCAGCCCCAGCATTTT CATSRERVNQPQHF
. TRBJ1-2 14 once TRBV28 TGTGCCAGCAGTTTATGGAGGGAGAACTATGGCTACACCTTC CASSLWRENYGYTF
. TRBJ2-3 14 few TRBV15 TGTGCCACCAGCATAACGGGTGCGGCAGATACGCAGTATTTT CATSITGAADTQYF
. TRBJ1-6 18 . TRBV28 TGTGCCAGCAGCCTATCGATATGGAGGAATTCCTATAATTCACCCCTCCACTTT CASSLSIWRNSYNSPLHF
TRBD1 TRBJ2-1 14 . TRBV29-1 TGCAGCGTAATCCGGGACAGGGCGTACGGGGAGCAGTTCTTC CSVIRDRAYGEQFF
. TRBJ1-1 17 few TRBV10-2 TGCGCCAGCAGTGAGTGGGGGGGAGACAGCATGAACACTGAAGCTTTCTTT CASSEWGGDSMNTEAFF
. TRBJ1-1 11 few TRBV20-1 TGCAGTGTCACGGTGAACACTGAAGCTTTCTTT CSVTVNTEAFF
TRBD1 TRBJ1-5 15 . TRBV18 TGTGCCAGCTCAGCCGGGACAGGGCACAATCAGCCCCAGCATTTT CASSAGTGHNQPQHF
. TRBJ2-5 14 . TRBV11-2 TGTGCCAGCAGCTTAGATCCAGCCCAAGAGACCCAGTACTTC CASSLDPAQETQYF
. TRBJ1-3 17 few TRBV11-2 TGTGCCAGCAGCTTAGAGGGGGCGATGGGGAGCGGAAACACCATATATTTT CASSLEGAMGSGNTIYF
. TRBJ1-3 16 few TRBV6-6 TGTGCCAGCAGTCCGCGACAGGCCGACTCTGGAAACACCATATATTTT CASSPRQADSGNTIYF
. TRBJ2-1 12 . TRBV20-1 TGCAGTGCTAGGGGGGGATCCAATGAGCAGTTCTTC CSARGGSNEQFF
. TRBJ2-3 15 many TRBV7-2 TGTGCCAGCAGCTTCCCCGGGACTTCTAGCGATACGCAGTATTTT CASSFPGTSSDTQYF
TRBD2 TRBJ2-1 17 . TRBV19 TGTGCCAGTAGCTCTCCCCGAGCGGGGGGCCGCTACAATGAGCAGTTCTTC CASSSPRAGGRYNEQFF
. TRBJ2-2 13 once TRBV24-1 TGTGCCACCAGTGATGACAGCACCGGGGAGCTGTTTTTT CATSDDSTGELFF